This T cell receptor beta chain was observed in a study of blood T cells in healthy people across ages. Trimming pared 5 bases from V and 1 base from J, leaving 11 bases between. Germline V lookup: CDR1 SGHTA, CDR2 FQGTGA. The CDR3 totals 14 residues. This clonotype was counted only a few times. Its antigen is undetermined. It may be a read error: a sequence one base away is much more abundant. A J-beta primer mix and a sample-barcoded 5' primer were used in a second PCR of about 7 to 12 cycles. Every cDNA molecule carried a tag from a template-switch adaptor bearing 12 random nucleotides. Each CDR3 protein gets one entry after TCRdb re-called the 5' RACE reads with MiXCR. Of almost 800,000 distinct CDR3 sequences listed, about three fifths were seen once; the top ten hold 20% to 25%. The study's findings and limits: Older age went with lower TCR beta diversity per million T cells, in a roughly linear way. Compared with aged donors, long-lived donors showed fewer expanded clones, suggesting selection. Considered underestimates were the diversity estimates obtained from one million T cells.

The specimen sequenced was blood. V gene TRBV7-3 combines with J gene TRBJ2-5; D is unclear. The receptor's source is a man aged 25 to 40 in good health. The CDR3 DNA reads TGTGCCAGCAGCGTAATGGGTGGCCAAGAGACCCAGTACTTC. Amino acids: CASSVMGGQETQYF.